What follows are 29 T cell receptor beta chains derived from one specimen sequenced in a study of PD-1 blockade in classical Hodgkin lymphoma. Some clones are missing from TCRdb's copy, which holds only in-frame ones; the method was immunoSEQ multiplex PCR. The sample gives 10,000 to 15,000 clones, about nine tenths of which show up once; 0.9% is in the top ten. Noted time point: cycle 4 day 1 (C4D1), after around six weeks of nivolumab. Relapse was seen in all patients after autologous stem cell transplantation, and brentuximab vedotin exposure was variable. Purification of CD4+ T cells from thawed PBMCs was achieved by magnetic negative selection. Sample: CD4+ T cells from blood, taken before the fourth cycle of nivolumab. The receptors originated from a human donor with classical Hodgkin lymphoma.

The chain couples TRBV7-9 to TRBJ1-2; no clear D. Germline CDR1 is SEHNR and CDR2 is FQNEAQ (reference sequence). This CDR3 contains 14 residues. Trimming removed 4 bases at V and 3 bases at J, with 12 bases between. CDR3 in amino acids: CASSSREGHYGYTF. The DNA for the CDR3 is TGTGCCAGCAGCTCCCGCGAAGGACACTATGGCTACACCTTC.

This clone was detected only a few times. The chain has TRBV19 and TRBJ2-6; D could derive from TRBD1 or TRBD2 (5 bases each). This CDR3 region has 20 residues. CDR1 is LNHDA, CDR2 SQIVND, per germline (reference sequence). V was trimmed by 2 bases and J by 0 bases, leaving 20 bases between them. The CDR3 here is CASSIIAIGALTSGANVLTF. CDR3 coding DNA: TGTGCCAGTAGTATAATCGCTATCGGGGCCTTAACCTCTGGGGCCAACGTCCTGACTTTC.

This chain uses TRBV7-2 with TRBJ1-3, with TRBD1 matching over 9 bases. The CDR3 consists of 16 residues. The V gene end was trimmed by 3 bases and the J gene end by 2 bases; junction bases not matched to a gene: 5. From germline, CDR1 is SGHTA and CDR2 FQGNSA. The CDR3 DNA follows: TGTGCCAGCAGCTTGGCCGGGACAGGGCCTGGAAACACCATATATTTT. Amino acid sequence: CASSLAGTGPGNTIYF.

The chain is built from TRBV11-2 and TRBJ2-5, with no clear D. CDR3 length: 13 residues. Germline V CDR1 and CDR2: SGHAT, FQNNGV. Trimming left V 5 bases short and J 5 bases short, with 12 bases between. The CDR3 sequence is CASSRTPQETQYF. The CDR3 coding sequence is TGTGCCAGCAGCCGCACACCCCAGGAGACCCAGTACTTC.

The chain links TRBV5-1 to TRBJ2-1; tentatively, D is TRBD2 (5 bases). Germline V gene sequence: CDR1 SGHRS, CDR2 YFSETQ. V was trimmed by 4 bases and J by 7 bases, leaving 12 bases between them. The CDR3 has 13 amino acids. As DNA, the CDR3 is TGCGCCAGCAGCGCGGGCCTTACAAATGAGCAGTTCTTC. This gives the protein CASSAGLTNEQFF.

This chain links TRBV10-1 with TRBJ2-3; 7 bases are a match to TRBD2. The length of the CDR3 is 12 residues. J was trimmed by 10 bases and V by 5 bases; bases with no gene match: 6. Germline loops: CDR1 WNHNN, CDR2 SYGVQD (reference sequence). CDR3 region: CASSQGSGAQYF. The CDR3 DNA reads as TGCGCCAGCAGTCAGGGAAGCGGGGCGCAGTATTTT.

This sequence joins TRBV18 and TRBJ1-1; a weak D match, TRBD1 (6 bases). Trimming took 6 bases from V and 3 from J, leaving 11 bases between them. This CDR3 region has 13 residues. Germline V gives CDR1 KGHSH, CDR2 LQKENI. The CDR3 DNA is TGTGCCAGCTCCATCCACAGGGACACTGAAGCTTTCTTT. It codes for CASSIHRDTEAFF.

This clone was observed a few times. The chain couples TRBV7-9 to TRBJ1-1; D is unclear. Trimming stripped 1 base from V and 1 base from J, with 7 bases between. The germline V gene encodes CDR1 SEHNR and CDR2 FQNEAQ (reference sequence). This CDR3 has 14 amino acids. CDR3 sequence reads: CASSLVLQNTEAFF. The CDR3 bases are TGTGCCAGCAGCTTAGTACTACAGAACACTGAAGCTTTCTTT.

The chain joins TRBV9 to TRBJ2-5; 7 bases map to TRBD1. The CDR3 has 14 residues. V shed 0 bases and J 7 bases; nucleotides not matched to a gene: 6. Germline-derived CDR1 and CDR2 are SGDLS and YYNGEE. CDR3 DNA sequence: TGTGCCAGCAGCGTAGCGATGGCAGGGGGGACCCAGTACTTC. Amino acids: CASSVAMAGGTQYF.

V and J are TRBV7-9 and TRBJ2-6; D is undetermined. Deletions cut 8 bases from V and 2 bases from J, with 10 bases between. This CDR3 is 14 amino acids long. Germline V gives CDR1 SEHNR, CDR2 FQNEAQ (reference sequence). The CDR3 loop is CASPPWAGANVLTF. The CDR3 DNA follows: TGTGCCAGCCCCCCCTGGGCTGGGGCCAACGTCCTGACTTTC.

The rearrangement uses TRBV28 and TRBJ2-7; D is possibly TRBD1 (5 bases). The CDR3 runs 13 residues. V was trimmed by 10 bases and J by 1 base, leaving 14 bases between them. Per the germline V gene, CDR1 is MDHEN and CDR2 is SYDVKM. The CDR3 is CAIQGGSSYEQYF. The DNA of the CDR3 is TGTGCCATCCAGGGTGGAAGTTCCTACGAGCAGTACTTC.

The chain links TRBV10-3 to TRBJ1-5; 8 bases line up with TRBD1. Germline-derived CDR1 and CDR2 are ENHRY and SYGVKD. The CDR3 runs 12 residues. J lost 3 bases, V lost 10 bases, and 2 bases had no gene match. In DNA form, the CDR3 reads TGTGCCACGGGACAGGACAATCAGCCCCAGCATTTT. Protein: CATGQDNQPQHF.

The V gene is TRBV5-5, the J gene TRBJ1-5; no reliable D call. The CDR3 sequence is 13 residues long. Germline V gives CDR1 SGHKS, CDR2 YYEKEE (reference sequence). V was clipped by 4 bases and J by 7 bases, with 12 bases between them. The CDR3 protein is CASSLAASQPQHF. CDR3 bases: TGTGCCAGCAGCCTAGCTGCAAGCCAGCCCCAGCATTTT.

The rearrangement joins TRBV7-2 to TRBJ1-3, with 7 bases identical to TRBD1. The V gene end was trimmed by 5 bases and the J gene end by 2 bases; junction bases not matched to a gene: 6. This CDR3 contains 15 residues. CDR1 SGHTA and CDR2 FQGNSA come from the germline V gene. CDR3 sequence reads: CASSHRQGAGNTIYF. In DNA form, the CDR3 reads TGTGCCAGCAGCCACCGACAGGGTGCTGGAAACACCATATATTTT.

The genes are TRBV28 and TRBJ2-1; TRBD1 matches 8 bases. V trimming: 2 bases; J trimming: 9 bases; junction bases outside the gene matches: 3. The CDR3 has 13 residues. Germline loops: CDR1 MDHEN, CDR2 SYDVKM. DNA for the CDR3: TGTGCCAGCAGTTTAACAGGGGGAAGTGAGCAGTTCTTC. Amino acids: CASSLTGGSEQFF. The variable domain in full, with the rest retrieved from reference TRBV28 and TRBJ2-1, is DVKVTQSSRYLVKRTGEKVFLECVQDMDHENMFWYRQDPGLGLRLIYFSYDVKMKEKGDIPEGYSVSREKKERFSLILESASTNQTSMYLCASSLTGGSEQFFGPGTRLTVL.

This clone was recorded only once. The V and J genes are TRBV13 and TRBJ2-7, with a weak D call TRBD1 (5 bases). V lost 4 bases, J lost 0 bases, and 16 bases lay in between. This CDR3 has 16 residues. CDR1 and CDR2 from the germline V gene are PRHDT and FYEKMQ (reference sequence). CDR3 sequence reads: CASSSPVTGSSYEQYF. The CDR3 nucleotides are TGTGCCAGCAGCTCACCCGTAACAGGTTCCTCCTACGAGCAGTACTTC.

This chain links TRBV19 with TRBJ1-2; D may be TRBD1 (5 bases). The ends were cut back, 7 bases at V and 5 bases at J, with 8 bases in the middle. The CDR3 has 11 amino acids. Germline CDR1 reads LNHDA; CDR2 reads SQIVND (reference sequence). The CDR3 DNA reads TGTGCCAGTACAGGGTATTATGGCTACACCTTC. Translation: CASTGYYGYTF.

DNA for the CDR3: TGCGCCAGCAGCCCTCTAGCTGCGAGGACAGATACGCAGTATTTT. This encodes CASSPLAARTDTQYF. The chain is built from TRBV5-1 and TRBJ2-3; tentative D call: TRBD2 (5 bases). CDR1 and CDR2 (germline): SGHRS, YFSETQ. Trimming shortened V by 4 bases and J by 3 bases, and 15 bases separated the two germline ends. This CDR3 is built from 15 residues.

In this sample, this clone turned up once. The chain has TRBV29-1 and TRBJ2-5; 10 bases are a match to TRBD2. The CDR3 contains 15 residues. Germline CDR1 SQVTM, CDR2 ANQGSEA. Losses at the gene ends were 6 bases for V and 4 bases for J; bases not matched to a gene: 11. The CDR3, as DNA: TGCAGCGTCAGGACTAGCGGATACCACGGAGAGACCCAGTACTTC. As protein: CSVRTSGYHGETQYF.

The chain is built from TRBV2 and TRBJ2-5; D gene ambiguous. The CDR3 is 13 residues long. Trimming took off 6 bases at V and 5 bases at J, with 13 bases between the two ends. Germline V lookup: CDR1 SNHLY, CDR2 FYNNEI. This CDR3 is CASRGQTRETQYF. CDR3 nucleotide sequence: TGTGCCAGCAGGGGCCAAACGCGTGAGACCCAGTACTTC.

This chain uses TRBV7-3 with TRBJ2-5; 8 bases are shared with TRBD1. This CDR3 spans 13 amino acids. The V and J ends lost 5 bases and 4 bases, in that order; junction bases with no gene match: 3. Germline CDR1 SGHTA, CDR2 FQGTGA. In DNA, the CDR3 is TGTGCCAGCAGCCCACAGGGGGGAGAGACCCAGTACTTC. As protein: CASSPQGGETQYF.

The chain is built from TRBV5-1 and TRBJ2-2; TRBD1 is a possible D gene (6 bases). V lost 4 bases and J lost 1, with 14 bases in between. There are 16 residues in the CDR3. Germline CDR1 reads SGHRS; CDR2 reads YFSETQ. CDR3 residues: CASSVTGLGNTGELFF. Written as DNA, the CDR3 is TGCGCCAGCAGCGTTACAGGGTTGGGGAACACCGGGGAGCTGTTTTTT.

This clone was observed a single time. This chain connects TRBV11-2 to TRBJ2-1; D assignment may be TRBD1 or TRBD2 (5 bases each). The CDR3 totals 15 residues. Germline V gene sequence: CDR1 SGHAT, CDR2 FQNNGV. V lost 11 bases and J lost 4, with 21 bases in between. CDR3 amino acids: CASEGFQMPYNEQFF. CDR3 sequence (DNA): TGTGCCTCCGAGGGGTTTCAAATGCCTTACAATGAGCAGTTCTTC.

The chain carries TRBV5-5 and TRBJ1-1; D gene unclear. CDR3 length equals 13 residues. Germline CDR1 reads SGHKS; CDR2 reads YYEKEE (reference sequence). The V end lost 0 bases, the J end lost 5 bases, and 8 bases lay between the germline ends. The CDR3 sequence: CASSLARRTEAFF. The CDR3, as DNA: TGTGCCAGCAGCTTGGCCAGGCGAACTGAAGCTTTCTTT.

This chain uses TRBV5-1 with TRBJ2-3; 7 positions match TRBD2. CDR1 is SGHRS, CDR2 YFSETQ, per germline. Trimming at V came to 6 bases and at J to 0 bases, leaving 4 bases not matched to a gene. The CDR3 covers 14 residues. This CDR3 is CASNREGSTDTQYF. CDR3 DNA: TGCGCCAGCAATAGGGAGGGGAGCACAGATACGCAGTATTTT.

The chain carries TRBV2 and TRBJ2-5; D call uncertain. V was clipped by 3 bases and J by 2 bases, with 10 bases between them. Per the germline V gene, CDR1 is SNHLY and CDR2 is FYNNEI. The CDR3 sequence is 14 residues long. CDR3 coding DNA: TGTGCCAGCAGTGATTATGCGTTTCAAGAGACCCAGTACTTC. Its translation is CASSDYAFQETQYF.

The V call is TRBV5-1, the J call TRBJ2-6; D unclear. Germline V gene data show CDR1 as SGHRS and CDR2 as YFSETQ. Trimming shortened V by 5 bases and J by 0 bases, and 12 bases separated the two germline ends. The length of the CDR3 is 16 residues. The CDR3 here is CASSLTANSGANVLTF. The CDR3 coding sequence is TGCGCCAGCAGTCTAACAGCCAACTCTGGGGCCAACGTCCTGACTTTC.

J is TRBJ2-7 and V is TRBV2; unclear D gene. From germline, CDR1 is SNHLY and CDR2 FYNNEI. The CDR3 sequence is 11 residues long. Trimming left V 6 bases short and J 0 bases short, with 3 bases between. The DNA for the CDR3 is TGTGCCAGCAGGGTCTCCTACGAGCAGTACTTC. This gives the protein CASRVSYEQYF. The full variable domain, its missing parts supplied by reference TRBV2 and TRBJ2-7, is EPEVTQTPSHQVTQMGQEVILRCVPISNHLYFYWYRQILGQKVEFLVSFYNNEISEKSEIFDDQFSVERPDGSNFTLKIRSTKLEDSAMYFCASRVSYEQYFGPGTRLTVT.

The CDR3 DNA follows: TGTGCCAGCAGCTTGAATAACAGGAACACTGAAGCTTTCTTT. It specifies CASSLNNRNTEAFF. The chain carries TRBV5-4 and TRBJ1-1; no firm D call. There are 14 residues in the CDR3. V gave up 1 base and J gave up 1 base, with 8 bases separating them. CDR1 and CDR2 (germline): SGHNT, YYREEE (reference sequence).